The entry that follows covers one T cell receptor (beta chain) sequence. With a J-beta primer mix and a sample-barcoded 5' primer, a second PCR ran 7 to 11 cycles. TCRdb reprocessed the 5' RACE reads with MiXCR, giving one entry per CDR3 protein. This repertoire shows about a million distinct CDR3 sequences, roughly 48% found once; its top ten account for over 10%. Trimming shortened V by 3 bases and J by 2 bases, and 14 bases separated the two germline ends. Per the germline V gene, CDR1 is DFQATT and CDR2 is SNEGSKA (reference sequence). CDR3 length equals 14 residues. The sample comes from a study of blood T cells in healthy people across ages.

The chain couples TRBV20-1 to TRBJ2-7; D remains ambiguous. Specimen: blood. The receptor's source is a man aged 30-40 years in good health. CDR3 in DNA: TGCAGTGCTAGTGTCCCAAAAGGAACCTACGAGCAGTACTTC. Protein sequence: CSASVPKGTYEQYF.